This TCR beta chain was profiled in a study of CD8 T cells in Susac syndrome (dated by TCRdb to between 2018 and 2020). Study-level background: Repertoire sequencing was used to test whether CD8+ T cell activation and differentiation in Susac syndrome was antigen driven.

RNA was extracted using the RNeasy kit, and roughly 0.45 to 1 ug of the RNA was reverse transcribed with random hexamers. The immunoSEQ multiplex PCR assay, which covers 54 Vbeta and 13 Jbeta segments, was used to amplify TCR beta CDR3 regions. Bias from PCR amplification was corrected by using a synthetic template baseline for primer optimization and for computational correction. The study's processing was this. Reads were annotated to V, D and J genes per IMGT and analyzed with immunoSEQ Analyzer, keeping only productive sequences. Clonality was computed as one minus Shannon entropy normalized by log2 of the number of productive unique sequences. Public and private clones were assessed among the 100 most prevalent clones of each patient and control. Clones were defined as Susac-specific if absent from the healthy and MS cohorts, from 1052 published viral clones and from other ImmuneACCESS disease sequences. TCRdb reworked the public reads: Q25 trimming with fastp, MiXCR clone assembly, productive beta chains retained. Each record represents a unique CDR3 protein, reported with the most common genes and DNA among its rows. Here the V and J calls rest on TCRdb's processing, not on the authors' analysis. A total of under 200,000 distinct CDR3 sequences appear in this sample, over 85% of them only once. The ten largest clones add up to approximately 0.094% of the sample.

Peripheral blood CD8+ and CD4+ T cells from healthy donors, Susac syndrome patients and multiple sclerosis patients were profiled using high-throughput TCR beta sequencing. Healthy donors were age- and sex-matched controls. Bulk CD8+ and CD4+ T cells were purified by magnetic negative isolation, whereas CD8+ TEMRA cells were enriched by FACS. Blood was collected in EDTA tubes and processed within 24 hours, with PBMCs isolated through density gradient centrifugation. PBMCs intended for TCR sequencing were frozen in liquid nitrogen and were later thawed in a 37 degrees C water bath. The sorted or isolated CD4+, CD8+ and CD8+ TEMRA cells had a purity of 90% or higher. Concerning this clonotype: Its antigen remains undetermined. No base-level quality is on record; no much larger clone is a single base apart.

Results the study describes overall, beyond this receptor: The number of individuals in the TCR sequencing and HLA analysis was acknowledged as relatively small.

The germline V gene yields SGHRS for CDR1 and YFSETQ for CDR2. Trimmed from V: 4 bases; trimmed from J: 13 bases; junction bases lacking a gene match: 7. Measured from the cysteine to the phenylalanine, the CDR3 is 12 residues long. The kept DNA is CDR3 alone, 36 bases in frame from the first base. The sequence was collected from a human donor in good health. The chain is made from TRBV5-1 and TRBJ2-1; 8 central bases correspond to TRBD2. The specimen sequenced was CD4+ T cells from PBMCs. The DNA is TGCGCCAGCAGCCCTACTAGCGGCGATCAGTTCTTC. It is translated as CASSPTSGDQFF.